These 32 T cell receptor beta chains were all obtained from the same sample, sequenced in a study of cytomegalovirus exposure and HLA in healthy donors. 13 Jbeta primers and 60 Vbeta primers were used for the PCR. TCRdb keeps only in-frame clones here, not all; method: immunoSEQ multiplex PCR. The repertoire holds approximately 220,000 clones, around four fifths seen once, with roughly 0.75% in the top ten. The sample consisted of PBMCs. The receptors originated from a boy aged 2-15 years in good health and CMV-seronegative.

The chain combines TRBV30 with TRBJ2-7, with D tentatively TRBD2 (7 bases). This CDR3 comprises 12 residues. V gave up 8 bases and J gave up 3 bases, with 14 bases separating them. CDR1 GTSNPN and CDR2 SVGIG come from the germline V gene (reference sequence). CDR3 nucleotide sequence: TGTGCCACAGAGGGGGGGAACTACGAGCAGTACTTC. Translated: CATEGGNYEQYF.

The CDR3 nucleotides read TGTGCCAGCAGCTTGGACAGCGGACCTAGCAATCAGCCCCAGCATTTT. Translation: CASSLDSGPSNQPQHF. The chain combines TRBV7-6 with TRBJ1-5; a possible D gene is TRBD1 (6 bases). V was clipped by 3 bases and J by 0 bases, with 12 bases between them. The CDR3 totals 16 residues. From germline, CDR1 is SGHVS and CDR2 FNYEAQ.

The V call is TRBV5-1, the J call TRBJ2-5; 8 bases are a match to TRBD2. V shed 7 bases and J 1 base; nucleotides not matched to a gene: 3. Looked up from germline, CDR1 is SGHRS and CDR2 is YFSETQ. CDR3 length equals 13 residues. CDR3 DNA sequence: TGCGCCAGCGCCGGGAGGGCCCAAGAGACCCAGTACTTC. It translates to CASAGRAQETQYF.

The chain combines TRBV2 with TRBJ1-5, with TRBD1 identical over 8 bases. This CDR3 comprises 14 residues. Trimming at V came to 6 bases and at J to 9 bases, leaving 10 bases not matched to a gene. Per germline, CDR1 SNHLY and CDR2 FYNNEI. The CDR3 spells CASSPGQDLRPQHF. CDR3 bases: TGTGCCAGCAGCCCGGGACAGGACCTCAGGCCCCAGCATTTT.

This clone occurred a few times. The chain is built from TRBV6-5 and TRBJ1-1, with D perhaps matching TRBD1 (5 bases). The CDR3 length is 13 residues. V lost 4 bases to trimming and J lost 4 bases, with 10 bases between them. CDR1 and CDR2 (germline): MNHEY, SVGAGI. The CDR3 nucleotides read TGTGCCAGCAGTTCGGGGGTCTTCACTGAAGCTTTCTTT. Its protein is CASSSGVFTEAFF.

As concerns this clone: The junction and the germline gene differ at one end; a read error may be behind it. V and J are TRBV6-5 and TRBJ2-7; 7 nucleotides align to TRBD1. CDR1 and CDR2 (germline): MNHEY, SVGAGI. The CDR3 is 13 residues long. CDR3 nucleotides: TGTGCCAGCAGCTCCGCGACAGGGAGCAAAGGAGAGTTC. As protein: CASSSATGSKGEF.

The chain couples TRBV30 to TRBJ2-2; TRBD1 agrees at 11 bases. V dropped 2 bases and J dropped 9; count of bases not matched to a gene: 8. Per the germline V gene, CDR1 is GTSNPN and CDR2 is SVGIG (reference sequence). The CDR3 has 15 amino acids. As DNA, the CDR3 is TGTGCCTGGAGTAAGGGACAGGGGGTGGTCTGGGAGCTGTTTTTT. As protein: CAWSKGQGVVWELFF.

Of note for this clone: The same CDR3 is also encoded by other DNA sequences in this sample. The chain uses TRBV5-1 and TRBJ2-3; 7 bases are shared with TRBD2. The CDR3 covers 13 residues. The ends lost 5 bases at V and 4 bases at J; junction bases unmatched: 4. Germline CDR1 reads SGHRS; CDR2 reads YFSETQ. Written as DNA, the CDR3 is TGCGCCAGCAGGTCGGGGGGAGCAGATACGCAGTATTTT. Residues: CASRSGGADTQYF.

CDR3 amino acids: CASSRQPPKGPSNTEAFF. The CDR3 DNA is TGTGCCAGCTCACGCCAACCCCCCAAGGGGCCCTCAAACACTGAAGCTTTCTTT. The chain couples TRBV18 to TRBJ1-1, with D possibly being TRBD1 (5 bases). Trimming took off 4 bases at V and 2 bases at J, with 23 bases between the two ends. The CDR3 has 18 amino acids. Germline V gene lookup returns CDR1 KGHSH and CDR2 LQKENI.

This clone appeared a single time. The chain carries TRBV12-5 and TRBJ2-1; a weak D match, TRBD2 (6 bases). The CDR3 totals 15 residues. Trimming cost V 5 bases and J 4 bases, with 15 bases left between them. The V gene's germline CDR1 is LGHNT and CDR2 FRNRAP. The CDR3 DNA reads TGTGCTAGTGGTCCCACCCTAGCGCGTTACAATGAGCAGTTCTTC. Its protein is CASGPTLARYNEQFF.

The chain employs TRBV7-9 and TRBJ1-5; 8 nucleotides match TRBD1. Unmatched junction bases numbered 18, after V lost 5 bases and J lost 3 bases. Germline V gene sequence: CDR1 SEHNR, CDR2 FQNEAQ (reference sequence). This CDR3 comprises 19 residues. The CDR3 coding sequence is TGTGCCAGCAGCCACTCCCGGGACAGGAGCCTTAAGACCAATCAGCCCCAGCATTTT. Encoded protein: CASSHSRDRSLKTNQPQHF.

CDR3 nucleotide sequence: TGTGCCAGCAGCTTACGGGGTACGGACTATGGCTACACCTTC. Amino acid sequence: CASSLRGTDYGYTF. The chain carries TRBV7-6 and TRBJ1-2; unclear D gene. V lost 2 bases, J lost 3 bases, and 10 bases lay in between. CDR1 and CDR2 (germline): SGHVS, FNYEAQ. This CDR3 comprises 14 residues.

V usage is TRBV28 and J usage is TRBJ1-5; 9 bases are shared with TRBD1. Germline V gene data show CDR1 as MDHEN and CDR2 as SYDVKM. V shed 1 base and J 1 base; nucleotides not matched to a gene: 2. The CDR3 sequence is 16 residues long. In DNA, the CDR3 is TGTGCCAGCAGTTTATTAGGACAGGGGAGCAATCAGCCCCAGCATTTT. It specifies CASSLLGQGSNQPQHF.

J is TRBJ1-3 and V is TRBV10-3; tentatively, D is TRBD1 (5 bases). The CDR3 totals 15 residues. Trimming took off 2 bases at V and 0 bases at J, with 8 bases between the two ends. The germline gives CDR1 ENHRY, CDR2 SYGVKD. In nucleotides, the CDR3 is TGTGCCATCAGTGAGCTGACAGTCTCTGGAAACACCATATATTTT. Protein product: CAISELTVSGNTIYF.

The chain has TRBV25-1 and TRBJ1-4; 9 nucleotides align to TRBD1. The V segment lost 6 bases and the J segment 6 bases; nucleotides outside the gene matches: 11. The CDR3 runs 16 residues. Germline V gene lookup returns CDR1 MGHDK and CDR2 SYGVNS. DNA for the CDR3: TGTGCCAGCAGCGTAAAACGACAGGGGGTCGATGAAAAACTGTTTTTT. This translates into CASSVKRQGVDEKLFF. Looking up the rest from reference TRBV25-1 and TRBJ1-4 gives the full variable domain: EADIYQTPRYLVIGTGKKITLECSQTMGHDKMYWYQQDPGMELHLIHYSYGVNSTEKGDLSSESTVSRIRTEHFPLTLESARPSHTSQYLCASSVKRQGVDEKLFFGSGTQLSVL.

The chain employs TRBV7-9 and TRBJ2-2; D gene uncertain. Germline CDR1 is SEHNR and CDR2 is FQNEAQ (reference sequence). The length of the CDR3 is 16 residues. V was cut by 3 bases and J by 0 bases, with 11 bases left in between. In DNA form, the CDR3 reads TGTGCCAGCAGCTTCGATCTTCAGTCGAACACCGGGGAGCTGTTTTTT. Residues: CASSFDLQSNTGELFF.

V usage is TRBV7-9 and J usage is TRBJ2-7; D perhaps matches TRBD2 (6 bases). This CDR3 is 13 amino acids long. The germline V gene encodes CDR1 SEHNR and CDR2 FQNEAQ (reference sequence). The germline V and J ends were trimmed by 5 bases and 4 bases, with 12 bases remaining between them. As DNA, the CDR3 is TGTGCCAGCAGCCCAAGCGGAGGGTACGAGCAGTACTTC. This translates into CASSPSGGYEQYF.

The chain is built from TRBV10-1 and TRBJ2-7; D is perhaps TRBD2 (5 bases). The CDR3 loop spans 15 amino acids. Germline lookup yields CDR1 WNHNN and CDR2 SYGVQD (reference sequence). Between the trimmed V and J ends, which lost 6 bases and 2 bases, there was a span of 17 bases. The CDR3 loop reads CASSRGSANPYEQYF. CDR3 in DNA: TGCGCCAGCAGCCGAGGGTCAGCGAACCCCTACGAGCAGTACTTC.

CDR3 sequence: CASSLRAGGPHEQYF. Here the CDR3 DNA reads TGTGCCAGCAGCTTAAGGGCGGGAGGGCCCCACGAGCAGTACTTC. The rearrangement joins TRBV11-2 to TRBJ2-7; 9 bases are shared with TRBD2. Germline loops: CDR1 SGHAT, CDR2 FQNNGV. The CDR3 totals 15 residues. The V gene end was trimmed by 2 bases and the J gene end by 5 bases; junction bases not matched to a gene: 7.

This clone was detected a few times. This chain connects TRBV10-3 to TRBJ1-4; 7 bases are a match to TRBD1. The V segment lost 0 bases and the J segment 7 bases; nucleotides outside the gene matches: 8. Germline V lookup: CDR1 ENHRY, CDR2 SYGVKD. The CDR3 is made up of 16 amino acids. CDR3 region: CAISESRQGAGEKLFF. CDR3 sequence (DNA): TGTGCCATCAGTGAGTCGAGACAGGGAGCGGGTGAAAAACTGTTTTTT.

The rearrangement joins TRBV18 to TRBJ1-3; 7 positions match TRBD1. Losses at the gene ends were 4 bases for V and 2 bases for J; bases not matched to a gene: 8. CDR1 and CDR2 (germline): KGHSH, LQKENI. This CDR3 spans 16 amino acids. For the CDR3, the DNA is TGTGCCAGCTCACTGGAGTTAGGGGGCACTGGAAACACCATATATTTT. It translates to CASSLELGGTGNTIYF.

This clone was seen only a few times. The gene calls are TRBV4-2 and TRBJ1-1; D gene ambiguous. Germline V CDR1 and CDR2: LGHNA, YNFKEQ. The CDR3 is 16 residues long. The V gene lost 0 bases and the J gene lost 0 bases, with 11 bases spanning the gap. In nucleotides, the CDR3 is TGTGCCAGCAGCCAAGACCTGTTCCCCCTGAACACTGAAGCTTTCTTT. It yields the protein CASSQDLFPLNTEAFF.

The V and J genes are TRBV4-1 and TRBJ2-7; D is unclear. V lost 1 base to trimming and J lost 0 bases, with 7 bases between them. Germline V gene sequence: CDR1 MGHRA, CDR2 YSYEKL. CDR3 length equals 14 residues. The CDR3 sequence is CASSQGEVSYEQYF. In DNA, the CDR3 is TGCGCCAGCAGCCAAGGAGAAGTCTCCTACGAGCAGTACTTC.

The V and J genes are TRBV11-2 and TRBJ2-3, with 8 nucleotides matching TRBD1. V lost 2 bases to trimming and J lost 3 bases; unmatched junction nucleotides: 13. CDR1 is SGHAT, CDR2 FQNNGV, per germline. This CDR3 spans 18 amino acids. This CDR3 reads CASSLSRSWTGRTDTQYF. The DNA of the CDR3 is TGTGCCAGCAGCTTATCGAGATCATGGACAGGGAGAACAGATACGCAGTATTTT.

This clone has just one count. The rearrangement uses TRBV6-5 and TRBJ1-5, with a weak D call TRBD1 (5 bases). V was cut by 5 bases and J by 4 bases, with 12 bases left in between. The CDR3 spans 14 residues. Per germline, CDR1 MNHEY and CDR2 SVGAGI. Here the CDR3 DNA reads TGTGCCAGCAGTCGCGGGACGGATAATCAGCCCCAGCATTTT. It yields the protein CASSRGTDNQPQHF.

The chain combines TRBV15 with TRBJ2-5; D perhaps matches TRBD1 (5 bases). The germline V gene encodes CDR1 LNHNV and CDR2 YYDKDF (reference sequence). This CDR3 has 16 amino acids. The V and J ends lost 1 base and 2 bases respectively, with 14 bases between them. In DNA form, the CDR3 reads TGTGCCACCAGCAGAGGAGCAGGGCTCGGTCAAGAGACCCAGTACTTC. This gives the protein CATSRGAGLGQETQYF.

This clone was detected only once. The chain combines TRBV27 with TRBJ1-6; TRBD1 matches at 9 bases. Germline V gene sequence: CDR1 MNHEY, CDR2 SMNVEV (reference sequence). The CDR3 is made up of 16 amino acids. The J segment lost 7 bases and the V segment lost 10 bases, leaving 14 bases of the junction unmatched. The CDR3 bases are TGTGCCACCTCAGCGGAGGACAGGGGATGGAATTCACCCCTCCACTTT. Its translation is CATSAEDRGWNSPLHF.

This clone has only a few counts. The CDR3 coding sequence is TGTGCCAGCCGTGGTGGCAGGGCGGACACTGAAGCTTTCTTT. Translation gives CASRGGRADTEAFF. J is TRBJ1-1 and V is TRBV6-5, with a weak D call TRBD1 (5 bases). Germline V gene sequence: CDR1 MNHEY, CDR2 SVGAGI. This CDR3 is built from 14 residues. Trimming removed 8 bases from V and 3 bases from J, with 16 bases in between.

The rearrangement uses TRBV6-5 and TRBJ1-2; D not resolved. The CDR3 is made up of 14 amino acids. Germline values: CDR1 MNHEY, CDR2 SVGAGI. V shed 6 bases and J shed 6 bases, with 17 bases lying between them. The CDR3 loop is CASSLFGAAHGYTF. The CDR3 region has the DNA TGTGCCAGCAGCCTTTTTGGAGCCGCCCATGGCTACACCTTC.

The chain couples TRBV7-9 to TRBJ2-1, with TRBD2 matching over 10 bases. Germline V gene data show CDR1 as SEHNR and CDR2 as FQNEAQ (reference sequence). Losses at the gene ends were 4 bases for V and 5 bases for J; bases not matched to a gene: 17. The CDR3 length is 19 residues. The CDR3 DNA reads as TGTGCCAGCAGCTGGGGGTCGGCTAGCGGGAGTGGGGGGAACAATGAGCAGTTCTTC. Translating gives CASSWGSASGSGGNNEQFF. The variable domain in full, with the rest retrieved from reference TRBV7-9 and TRBJ2-1, is DTGVSQNPRHKITKRGQNVTFRCDPISEHNRLYWYRQTLGQGPEFLTYFQNEAQLEKSRLLSDRFSAERPKGSFSTLEIQRTEQGDSAMYLCASSWGSASGSGGNNEQFFGPGTRLTVL.

The chain joins TRBV13 to TRBJ1-5, with D perhaps TRBD1 (6 bases). V was shortened by 1 base and J by 7 bases, with 8 bases between the two germline ends. The CDR3 has 13 amino acids. The germline V gene has CDR1 PRHDT and CDR2 FYEKMQ (reference sequence). The CDR3 DNA follows: TGTGCCAGCAGCTTAGAGGGGGGGCAGCCCCAGCATTTT. Its protein is CASSLEGGQPQHF.

The rearrangement joins TRBV21-1 to TRBJ2-5; no DNA check was done on the table's D call, TRBD2. TRBV21-1 is labeled a pseudogene. CDR3 size: 15 residues. CDR3 DNA sequence: TGTGCCAGCAGCCCCCGCCGGGAGATGGGGGAGACCCAGTACTTC. Translating it yields CASSPRREMGETQYF.